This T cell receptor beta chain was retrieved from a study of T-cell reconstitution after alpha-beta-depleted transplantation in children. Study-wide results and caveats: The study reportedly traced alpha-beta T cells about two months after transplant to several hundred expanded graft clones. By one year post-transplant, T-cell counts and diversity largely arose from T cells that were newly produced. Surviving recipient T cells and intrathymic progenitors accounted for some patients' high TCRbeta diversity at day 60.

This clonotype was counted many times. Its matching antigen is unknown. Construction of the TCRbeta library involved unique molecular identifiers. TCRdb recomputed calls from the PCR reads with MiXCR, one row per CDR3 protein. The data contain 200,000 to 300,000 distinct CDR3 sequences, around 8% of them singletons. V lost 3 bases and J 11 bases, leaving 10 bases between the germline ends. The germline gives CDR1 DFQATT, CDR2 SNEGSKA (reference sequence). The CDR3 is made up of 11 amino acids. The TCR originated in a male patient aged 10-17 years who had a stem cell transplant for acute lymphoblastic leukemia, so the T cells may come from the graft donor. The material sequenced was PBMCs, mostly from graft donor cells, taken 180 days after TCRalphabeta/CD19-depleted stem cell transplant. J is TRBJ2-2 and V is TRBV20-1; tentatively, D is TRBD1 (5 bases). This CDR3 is CSARGHLELFF. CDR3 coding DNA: TGCAGTGCTAGGGGGCACCTCGAGCTGTTTTTT.